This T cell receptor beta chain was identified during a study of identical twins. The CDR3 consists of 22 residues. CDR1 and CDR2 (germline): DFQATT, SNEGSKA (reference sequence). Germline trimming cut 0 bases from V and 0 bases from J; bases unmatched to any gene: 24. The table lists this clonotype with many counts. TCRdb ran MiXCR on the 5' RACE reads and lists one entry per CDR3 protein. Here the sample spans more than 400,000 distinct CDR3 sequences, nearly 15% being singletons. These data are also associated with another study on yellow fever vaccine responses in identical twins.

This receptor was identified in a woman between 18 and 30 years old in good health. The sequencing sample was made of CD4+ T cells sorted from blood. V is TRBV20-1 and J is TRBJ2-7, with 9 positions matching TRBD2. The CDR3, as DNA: TGCAGTGCTAGAGATCGCCCCACGGCTCGAGCGGGAGGAAGGAGGGTCTCCTACGAGCAGTACTTC. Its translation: CSARDRPTARAGGRRVSYEQYF.